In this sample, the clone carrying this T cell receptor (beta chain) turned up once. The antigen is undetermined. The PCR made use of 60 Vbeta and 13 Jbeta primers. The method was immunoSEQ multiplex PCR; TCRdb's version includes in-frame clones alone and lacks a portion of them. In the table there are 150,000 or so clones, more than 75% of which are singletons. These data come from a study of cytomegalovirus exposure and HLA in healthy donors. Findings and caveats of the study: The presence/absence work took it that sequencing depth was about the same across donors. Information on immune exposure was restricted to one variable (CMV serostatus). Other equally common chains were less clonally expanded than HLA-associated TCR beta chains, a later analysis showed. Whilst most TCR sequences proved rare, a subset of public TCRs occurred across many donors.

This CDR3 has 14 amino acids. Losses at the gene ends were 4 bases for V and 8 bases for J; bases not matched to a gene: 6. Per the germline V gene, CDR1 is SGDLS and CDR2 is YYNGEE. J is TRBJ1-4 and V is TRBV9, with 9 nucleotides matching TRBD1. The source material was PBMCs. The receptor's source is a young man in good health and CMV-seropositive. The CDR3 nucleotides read TGTGCCAGCAGCCGACAGGGGGAGAAGGAAAAACTGTTTTTT. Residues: CASSRQGEKEKLFF. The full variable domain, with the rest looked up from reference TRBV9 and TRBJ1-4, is DSGVTQTPKHLITATGQRVTLRCSPRSGDLSVYWYQQSLDQGLQFLIQYYNGEERAKGNILERFSAQQFPDLHSELNLSSLELGDSALYFCASSRQGEKEKLFFGSGTQLSVL.